A single sample gave rise to the 13 T cell receptor beta chains below, sequenced in a study of CXCR3-negative and CXCR3-positive naive CD8 T cells. UMI labels and 5' RACE were used to prepare the TRB cDNA libraries. Using the 5' RACE reads, TCRdb records one entry per CDR3 protein without DNA. The sample has about 130,000 distinct CDR3 sequences. The sample consisted of naive CXCR3- CD8+ T cells from blood. As for subset: CD45RO-CCR7+CD27+CD95- naive CD8+ T cells lacking CXCR3 (TNR3-). Receptor source: a human donor in good health. Some clones in this sample may be carry-over from other donors' samples.

This chain links TRBV30 with TRBJ1-5. Germline V gene lookup returns CDR1 GTSNPN and CDR2 SVGIG (reference sequence). The CDR3 spans 12 residues. The CDR3 region is CAWSKGSQPQHF.

The gene calls are TRBV29-1 and TRBJ2-1; without DNA, the TCRdb call of TRBD1 cannot be checked. The CDR3 is 14 residues long. Germline loops: CDR1 SQVTM, CDR2 ANQGSEA. This CDR3 reads CSVIFQGNNDEQFF.

This CDR3 is CASSFDAGGQEDTQYF. The rearrangement uses TRBV5-1 and TRBJ2-3; TCRdb selects TRBD2, and the lack of DNA leaves this call unchecked. Germline CDR1 is SGHRS and CDR2 is YFSETQ. CDR3 length: 16 amino acids.

This sequence joins TRBV19 and TRBJ1-1; absent DNA, TCRdb's TRBD1 call cannot be checked. The CDR3 length is 17 residues. Germline CDR1 reads LNHDA; CDR2 reads SQIVND (reference sequence). The CDR3 sequence: CASSTPGTGGLNTEAFF.

V gene TRBV4-1 combines with J gene TRBJ1-1; the TCRdb call, TRBD1, lacks DNA for checking. The CDR3 consists of 17 residues. From germline, CDR1 is MGHRA and CDR2 YSYEKL. CDR3 amino acids: CASSQGPSSGWNTEAFF.

The chain is built from TRBV6-6 and TRBJ2-5. Germline V lookup: CDR1 MNHNY, CDR2 SVGAGI (reference sequence). The CDR3 is 12 residues long. CDR3 sequence: CASSYSMETQYF.

The genes are TRBV7-3 and TRBJ2-1; TCRdb names TRBD2, which stays unverified in the absence of DNA. CDR3 length: 15 residues. Per germline, CDR1 SGHTA and CDR2 FQGTGA. CDR3 sequence reads: CASSWGLAGVNEQFF.

This rearrangement joins TRBV4-2 to TRBJ2-5; without DNA, the TCRdb call of TRBD2 cannot be checked. In germline, CDR1 is LGHNA, CDR2 YNFKEQ. This CDR3 is built from 15 residues. The CDR3 region is CASSRTSGVDETQYF.

The rearrangement uses TRBV29-1 and TRBJ2-7; TCRdb's assignment of TRBD2 cannot be checked, as there is no DNA. The germline gives CDR1 SQVTM, CDR2 ANQGSEA. The CDR3 runs to 16 residues. The chain's CDR3 is CSVGALAGLDTYEQYF.

The gene calls are TRBV29-1 and TRBJ2-2; there is no DNA to check the TCRdb D call of TRBD1. Germline V gives CDR1 SQVTM, CDR2 ANQGSEA. The CDR3 spans 15 residues. The CDR3 region is CSVFVPGESTGELFF.

J is TRBJ2-7 and V is TRBV7-3; the D call of TRBD1 rests on TCRdb alone, since no DNA is present to check it. CDR1 is SGHTA, CDR2 FQGTGA, per germline. This CDR3 comprises 17 residues. The CDR3 reads CASSPTRGTGSSYEQYF.

The genes are TRBV10-1 and TRBJ1-1; the TCRdb D gene call, TRBD1, has no DNA to confirm it. The CDR3 is 14 residues long. Germline values: CDR1 WNHNN, CDR2 SYGVQD (reference sequence). The CDR3 reads CASSEHPGNTEAFF.

The rearrangement uses TRBV29-1 and TRBJ2-1; TCRdb returns TRBD2, unconfirmable since there is no DNA. The CDR3 length is 12 residues. The germline gives CDR1 SQVTM, CDR2 ANQGSEA. CDR3 protein: CSLKEDYNEQFF.